Listed below are T cell receptor beta chains from one sample, sequenced in a study of blood T cell repertoires in COVID-19. Sequenced by immunoSEQ multiplex PCR; TCRdb stores in-frame clones only, minus some. The sample lists fewer than 350,000 clones, 85% occurring once. Sequenced input: PBMCs or T cells enriched from blood (not recorded which). All receptors derive from a woman in her forties or fifties who had recovered from COVID-19. The conserved cysteine and the conserved F or W are not part of the CDR3 here.

J gene	V gene	CDR3 protein
TRBJ1-6	TRBV6-4	ASSEKQGTSLH
TRBJ2-3	TRBV6-5	ASSMDRAVDTQY
TRBJ2-1	TRBV18	ASSPRNGGTYNEQF
TRBJ1-2	TRBV5-1	ASSLDTGANYGYT
TRBJ1-5	TRBV10-3	AIRDRTYQPQH
TRBJ1-1	TRBV10-3	AISESRVDVTEAF
TRBJ2-7	TRBV19	ASSFRGDTYEQY
TRBJ1-2	TRBV9	ASSSDRGRWGYGYT
TRBJ2-5	TRBV25-1	ASSESGLPQETQY
TRBJ2-7	TRBV7-2	ASSAGTGGFYEQY
TRBJ1-1	TRBV19	ASNAGLLNTEAF
TRBJ2-5	TRBV4-1	ASSQEVLSMETQY
TRBJ2-2	TRBV4-1	ASSQPWTSGGTGELF
TRBJ2-2	TRBV4-3	ASSQELSLVPPVTGELF
TRBJ2-3	TRBV7-7	ASSPRSGEADTQY
TRBJ2-3	TRBV9	ASSGPTSGILDTQY
TRBJ1-4	TRBV27	ASSLGYEGATLF
TRBJ2-1	TRBV9	ASSVGGTSGTRNEQF
TRBJ1-2	TRBV11-2	ASSLDMTGSGGYT
TRBJ2-1	TRBV7-9	ASSRGTGPPSSSYNEQF
TRBJ2-5	TRBV30	AWSGGFQETQY
TRBJ1-1	TRBV27	ASRSGTGGTEAF
TRBJ2-5	TRBV30	AWGQTSGGLQETQY
TRBJ2-7	TRBV6-6	ASSTGQGAYEQY
TRBJ1-3	TRBV5-1	ASRPGTGTFSGNTIY
TRBJ1-2	TRBV28	ASVSGNIYGYT
TRBJ1-2	TRBV20-1	SASPPGQGSYGYT
TRBJ1-1	TRBV29-1	SVGTGSGGTEAF
TRBJ2-1	TRBV9	ASSFRLAGGYNEQF
TRBJ1-3	TRBV9	ASSVGVGQGGNTIY
TRBJ2-7	TRBV19	ASSLNIGYEQY
TRBJ2-1	TRBV11-2	ASSPTWSRDNEQF
TRBJ1-3	TRBV7-8	ASSLVGHSGNTIY
TRBJ1-2	TRBV28	AIGTGNYGYT
TRBJ2-7	TRBV29-1	SVKGQYSYEQY
TRBJ1-2	TRBV12-3/TRBV12-4	ASSQTGGEGYT
TRBJ2-2	TRBV4-1	ASSDRDTNTGELF
TRBJ1-6	TRBV30	AWSAGQDNSPLH
TRBJ2-2	TRBV9	ASSPRTGSNTGELF
TRBJ1-5	TRBV2	ASSEERGGLSNQPQH
TRBJ1-2	TRBV7-3	ASSQGRDNYGYT
TRBJ1-2	TRBV2	ASSPRRGGGPYGYT
TRBJ2-7	TRBV19	ASSIGSAGGPGYEQY
TRBJ1-2	TRBV30	AWSPGRGRDGYT
TRBJ1-4	TRBV29-1	SVEMSRDRKLF
TRBJ2-1	TRBV11-3	ASSSKQGAPPNEQF
TRBJ1-6	TRBV5-8	ASTLTGTGYSPLH
TRBJ1-5	TRBV6-5	ASSFYRGNQPQH
TRBJ2-6	TRBV7-9	ASSLAATGANVLT
TRBJ1-5	TRBV28	ASRKNFNQPQH
TRBJ1-6	TRBV28	ASSPGGQIDSPLH
TRBJ2-6	TRBV30	AWNPRGSGANVLT
TRBJ1-1	TRBV7-9	ASSSGERSTEAF
TRBJ2-1	TRBV2	ASSVSGRIYNEQF
TRBJ2-1	TRBV9	ASSTSGISYNEQF
TRBJ1-4	TRBV5-1	ASSIGQVVNEKLF